This T cell receptor beta chain was retrieved from a study of blood T cell repertoires in COVID-19. TCRdb keeps only in-frame clones here, not all; method: immunoSEQ multiplex PCR. Of around 42,000 clones in the sample, 88% were seen once. This clone was seen once. J was trimmed by 0 bases and V by 7 bases; bases with no gene match: 15. CDR1 and CDR2 from the germline V gene are MDHEN and SYDVKM. The CDR3 contains 17 residues. This clonotype was obtained from a human donor in a cohort sampled during active COVID-19. Sequencing input: peripheral blood. The rearrangement joins TRBV28 to TRBJ2-7; 7 bases fit TRBD2. The CDR3: CASTARTGGGSSYEQYF. DNA for the CDR3: TGTGCCAGCACCGCTAGAACGGGGGGTGGGAGCTCCTACGAGCAGTACTTC.